This TCR beta chain was sequenced during a study of vaccination and CD4 T cells after COVID-19. Turning to the study itself: The interval from dose two to post-vaccine sampling had a median of roughly 72 days, and it ranged from 14 to 241.

Study-wide results and caveats: The median proportion of reactive clones detected only post-vaccination in convalescent patients was roughly 90%. From a median of about 21 to 40, SARS-CoV-2-reactive clonotypes increased, though not significantly.

Concerning this clonotype itself: The antigen is unknown.

Oncomine TCR Beta short-read sequencing was applied to DNA from cultured CD4+ T cells. MiXCR was run by TCRdb on the PCR reads, yielding one entry per CDR3 protein. The sample consists of some 16,000 distinct CDR3 sequences, around two fifths of them appearing once. Treatment of the sample: approximately 11-day PBMC culture with coronavirus spike peptide pools or control peptides (ViraFEST assay). Expanded clonotypes were found by TCR sequencing after peptide-pool stimulation (ViraFEST). Germline CDR1 SGHAT, CDR2 FQNNGV. With 2 bases removed from V and 2 bases from J, the gap between germline ends came to 13 bases. The CDR3 is made up of 15 amino acids.

The sample in question was CD4+ T cells from blood, cultured in vitro, obtained after SARS-CoV-2 vaccination. The chain uses TRBV11-2 and TRBJ2-7; possible D gene TRBD1, 6 bases. The TCR comes from a human donor who had recovered from COVID-19. CDR3: CASSLMTGFPYEQYF. The CDR3 DNA reads TGTGCCAGCAGCTTAATGACAGGATTCCCCTACGAGCAGTACTTC. The full variable domain, with the rest looked up from reference TRBV11-2 and TRBJ2-7, is EAGVAQSPRYKIIEKRQSVAFWCNPISGHATLYWYQQILGQGPKLLIQFQNNGVVDDSQLPKDRFSAERLKGVDSTLKIQPAKLEDSAVYLCASSLMTGFPYEQYFGPGTRLTVT.